This T cell receptor (beta chain) was observed in a study of patients and donors after allogeneic stem cell transplantation. TCRdb ran MiXCR on the RT-PCR reads and lists one entry per CDR3 protein. This table has roughly 880,000 distinct CDR3 sequences, approximately 19% appearing once. V was pared by 4 bases and J by 2 bases, with 6 bases of the junction left unmatched. The CDR3 has 16 amino acids. Germline CDR1 is SGHTA and CDR2 is FQGNSA. Input material: blood, either unsorted or a sorted T cell fraction (not recorded which). The source is a human donor who was either an allogeneic HSCT recipient or a stem cell or donor lymphocyte infusion donor (not recorded which). It is not recorded whose cells these are; they may come from a transplant donor. The chain joins TRBV7-2 to TRBJ2-5; 11 bases line up with TRBD1. The CDR3 DNA follows: TGTGCCAGCAGCTCTCTCTGGGACAGGGGGCAAGAGACCCAGTACTTC. It specifies CASSSLWDRGQETQYF.